Listed below are T cell receptor beta chains from one sample, sequenced in a study of cytomegalovirus exposure and HLA in healthy donors. Clones were sequenced by immunoSEQ multiplex PCR, and TCRdb holds only the in-frame ones, with some missing. The sample carries some 150,000 clones, less than 85% recorded once. The sequencing input was PBMCs. These receptors all come from a man in his forties in good health and CMV-seronegative. CDR3s include the opening cysteine and the closing phenylalanine or tryptophan. A D gene is named only where the DNA matches it firmly.

D gene | J gene | V gene | CDR3 DNA | CDR3 protein
. | TRBJ1-2 | TRBV2 | TGTGCCAGCAGGGCAGCGAACTATGGCTACACCTTC | CASRAANYGYTF
. | TRBJ1-6 | TRBV4-3 | TGCGCCAGCAGCCAAGGAATTCCGAGCTCCTATAATTCACCCCTCCACTTT | CASSQGIPSSYNSPLHF
TRBD1 | TRBJ1-1 | TRBV5-1 | TGCGCCAGCAGCCTCGGGACAGGGGGAGAGGCTTTCTTT | CASSLGTGGEAFF
. | TRBJ2-7 | TRBV7-2 | TGTGCCAGCAGCTCGGCAGGGTGGGGCGAGCAGTACTTC | CASSSAGWGEQYF
. | TRBJ1-4 | TRBV27 | TGTGCCAGCAGTCCATCCGGGACACTAAGCAAACTGTTTTTT | CASSPSGTLSKLFF
. | TRBJ2-2 | TRBV5-8 | TGTGCCAGCAGCTTCCCTACCGGGGAGCTGTTTTTT | CASSFPTGELFF
. | TRBJ1-6 | TRBV5-1 | TGCGCCAGCAGCTCGGTTCAGGGATCACCCCTCCACTTT | CASSSVQGSPLHF
. | TRBJ2-2 | TRBV10-3 | TGTGCCATCCTGCAGGGAACGAACACCGGGGAGCTGTTTTTT | CAILQGTNTGELFF
. | TRBJ2-5 | TRBV10-2 | TGCGCCAGCACCGCTTTAGGAGCGCGGCCAAAAGAGACCCAGTACTTC | CASTALGARPKETQYF
. | TRBJ1-6 | TRBV27 | TGTGCCAGCAGTTCCCTTCGTAATTCACCCCTCCACTTT | CASSSLRNSPLHF
. | TRBJ2-7 | TRBV4-2 | TGTGCCAGCAGCCAAGAACAGTACACCACCTACGAGCAGTACTTC | CASSQEQYTTYEQYF
. | TRBJ1-2 | TRBV30 | TGTGCCATTAGGGGGTGGTATGGCTACACCTTC | CAIRGWYGYTF
TRBD1 | TRBJ2-3 | TRBV4-1 | TGCGCCAGCAGCACCCGACAGGGGGCACGGGCAGATACGCAGTATTTT | CASSTRQGARADTQYF
. | TRBJ1-2 | TRBV6-1 | TGTGCCAGCAGTTATTATCAGGAGGGGGGCTACACCTTC | CASSYYQEGGYTF
. | TRBJ2-2 | TRBV7-9 | TGTGCCAGCAGCTTCCCAATCCACGGACAGTCAGCCGGGGAGCTGTTTTTT | CASSFPIHGQSAGELFF
TRBD1 | TRBJ1-5 | TRBV5-4 | TGTGCCAGCAGCTGGGGGACAGGGTTAGATCAGCCCCAGCATTTT | CASSWGTGLDQPQHF
. | TRBJ2-6 | TRBV5-1 | TGCGCCAGCAGCTTGGGCCGGTCCGGGGCCAACGTCCTGACTTTC | CASSLGRSGANVLTF
. | TRBJ1-2 | TRBV6-5 | TGTGCCAGCACCACGTTCGACAGCAATGGCTACACCTTC | CASTTFDSNGYTF
. | TRBJ2-3 | TRBV7-2 | TGTGCCAGCAGCCCTATACTCCGCACAGATACGCAGTATTTT | CASSPILRTDTQYF
TRBD1 | TRBJ2-1 | TRBV5-1 | TGCGCCAGCAGCTTGCAGGGGGCGGTCGGCTACAATGAGCAGTTCTTC | CASSLQGAVGYNEQFF